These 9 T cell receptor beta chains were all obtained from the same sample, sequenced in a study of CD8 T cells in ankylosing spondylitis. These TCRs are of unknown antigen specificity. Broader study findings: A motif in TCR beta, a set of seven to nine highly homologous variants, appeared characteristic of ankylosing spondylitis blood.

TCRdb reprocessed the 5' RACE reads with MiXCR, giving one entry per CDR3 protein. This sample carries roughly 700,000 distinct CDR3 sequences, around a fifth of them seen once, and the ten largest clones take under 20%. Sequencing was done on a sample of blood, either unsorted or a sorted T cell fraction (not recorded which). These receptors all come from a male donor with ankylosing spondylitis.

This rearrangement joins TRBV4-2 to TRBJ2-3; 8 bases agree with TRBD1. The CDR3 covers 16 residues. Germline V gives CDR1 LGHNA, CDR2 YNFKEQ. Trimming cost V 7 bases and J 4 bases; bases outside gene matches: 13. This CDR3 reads CASTPFWTGLADTQYF. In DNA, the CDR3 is TGTGCCAGCACCCCCTTTTGGACAGGGTTGGCAGATACGCAGTATTTT.

The DNA of the CDR3 is TGCAGTGCTAGATCCCTAGCGGGTTTCTACAATGAGCAGTTCTTC. This codes for CSARSLAGFYNEQFF. The J gene is TRBJ2-1, the V gene TRBV20-1, with 8 nucleotides matching TRBD2. Germline-derived CDR1 and CDR2 are DFQATT and SNEGSKA (reference sequence). The V segment lost 2 bases and the J segment 3 bases; nucleotides outside the gene matches: 6. CDR3 length: 15 amino acids.

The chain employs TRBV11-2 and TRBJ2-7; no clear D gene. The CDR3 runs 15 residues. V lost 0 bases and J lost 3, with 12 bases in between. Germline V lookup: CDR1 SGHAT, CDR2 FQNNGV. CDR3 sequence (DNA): TGTGCCAGCAGCTTAGATAGTTGGGTCAGCTACGAGCAGTACTTC. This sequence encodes CASSLDSWVSYEQYF.

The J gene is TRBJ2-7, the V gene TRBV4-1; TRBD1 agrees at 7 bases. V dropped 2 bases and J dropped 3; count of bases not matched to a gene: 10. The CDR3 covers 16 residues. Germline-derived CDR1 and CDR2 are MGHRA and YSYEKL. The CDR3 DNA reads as TGCGCCAGCAGCCAACCTTCGCCGGGACAGAACTACGAGCAGTACTTC. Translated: CASSQPSPGQNYEQYF.

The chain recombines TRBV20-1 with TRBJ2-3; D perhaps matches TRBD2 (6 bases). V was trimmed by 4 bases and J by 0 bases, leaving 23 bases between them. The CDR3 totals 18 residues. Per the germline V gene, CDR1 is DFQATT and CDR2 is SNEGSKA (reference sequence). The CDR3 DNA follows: TGCAGTGCTATCCCGGGTCTCGGGAGTGGGGCTAGCACAGATACGCAGTATTTT. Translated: CSAIPGLGSGASTDTQYF.

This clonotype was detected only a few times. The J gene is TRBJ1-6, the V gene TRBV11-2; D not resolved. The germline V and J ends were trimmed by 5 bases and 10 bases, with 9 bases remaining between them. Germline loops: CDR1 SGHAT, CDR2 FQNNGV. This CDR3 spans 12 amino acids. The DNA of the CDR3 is TGTGCCAGCAGCCAAAGGGCCTCACCCCTCCACTTT. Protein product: CASSQRASPLHF.

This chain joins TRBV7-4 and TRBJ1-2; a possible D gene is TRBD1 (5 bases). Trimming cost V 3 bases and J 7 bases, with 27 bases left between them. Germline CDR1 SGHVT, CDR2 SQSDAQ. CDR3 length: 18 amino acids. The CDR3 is CASSLMGDRQKTCGGYTF. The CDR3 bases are TGTGCCAGCAGCTTGATGGGCGACCGACAGAAAACCTGCGGTGGCTACACCTTC.

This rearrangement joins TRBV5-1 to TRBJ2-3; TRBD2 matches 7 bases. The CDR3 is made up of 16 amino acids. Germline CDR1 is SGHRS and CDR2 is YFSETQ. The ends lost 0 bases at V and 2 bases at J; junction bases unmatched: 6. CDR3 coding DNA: TGCGCCAGCAGCTTGGCACCTACTAGCGACACAGATACGCAGTATTTT. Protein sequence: CASSLAPTSDTDTQYF.

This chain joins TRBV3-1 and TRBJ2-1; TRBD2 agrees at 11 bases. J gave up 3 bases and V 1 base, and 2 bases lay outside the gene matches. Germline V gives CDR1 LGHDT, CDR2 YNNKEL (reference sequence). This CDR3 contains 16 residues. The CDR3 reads CASSQVAGGRYNEQFF. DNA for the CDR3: TGTGCCAGCAGCCAAGTAGCGGGGGGGCGCTACAATGAGCAGTTCTTC.